The 15 T cell receptor beta chains below were found in one sample sequenced in a study of radiotherapy plus CTLA-4 blockade in lung cancer. TCRdb's copy holds only in-frame clones and misses some; the assay was immunoSEQ multiplex PCR. The sample lists some 64,000 clones, roughly 76% occurring once. The sample in question was peripheral blood, obtained from a patient treated with radiotherapy plus ipilimumab. These receptors were collected from a human donor with non-small cell lung cancer whose response to radiotherapy plus ipilimumab could not be evaluated. Some clones in this sample may be carry-over from other donors' samples.

V usage is TRBV18 and J usage is TRBJ2-7; a possible D gene is TRBD1 (5 bases). The V end was cut by 6 bases, the J end by 3 bases, with 12 bases between. CDR3 length: 13 residues. Germline-derived CDR1 and CDR2 are KGHSH and LQKENI. In nucleotides, the CDR3 is TGTGCCAGCTCCCCCCAGGGTATCTACGAGCAGTACTTC. This sequence encodes CASSPQGIYEQYF.

This clone was observed a few times. Other DNA sequences within the sample encode an identical CDR3. The chain recombines TRBV5-1 with TRBJ1-1; 7 nucleotides line up with TRBD1. Losses at the gene ends were 4 bases for V and 1 base for J; bases not matched to a gene: 4. CDR3 length: 14 residues. CDR1 is SGHRS and CDR2 is YFSETQ in the germline V gene. CDR3 bases: TGCGCCAGCAGCCTCGCAGGGGGGAACACTGAAGCTTTCTTT. This sequence encodes CASSLAGGNTEAFF.

V is TRBV6-1 and J is TRBJ1-5; D is possibly TRBD1 (5 bases). Per the germline V gene, CDR1 is MNHNS and CDR2 is SASEGT. V lost 0 bases and J 11 bases, leaving 11 bases between the germline ends. The CDR3 has 13 amino acids. The DNA of the CDR3 is TGTGCCAGCAGTGAAGCGCGGGGGGGGACCCAGCATTTT. This translates into CASSEARGGTQHF.

V and J are TRBV11-2 and TRBJ2-1, with no clear D. This CDR3 contains 15 residues. Trimming removed 1 base from V and 5 bases from J, with 12 bases in between. Germline lookup yields CDR1 SGHAT and CDR2 FQNNGV. CDR3 protein: CASSLGAYSNNEQFF. The CDR3 DNA sequence: TGTGCCAGCAGCTTAGGGGCCTACTCGAACAATGAGCAGTTCTTC.

The rearrangement joins TRBV10-3 to TRBJ1-1; the D gene is possibly TRBD1 (6 bases). Germline CDR1 and CDR2: ENHRY and SYGVKD. The CDR3 is made up of 16 amino acids. Trimming removed 8 bases at V and 0 bases at J, with 19 bases between. CDR3 coding DNA: TGTGCCATCCGCCCAAACCCCCAGGGGATGAACACTGAAGCTTTCTTT. Protein: CAIRPNPQGMNTEAFF.

The genes are TRBV6-6 and TRBJ2-3, with D maybe TRBD2 (6 bases). CDR1 MNHNY and CDR2 SVGAGI come from the germline V gene (reference sequence). The CDR3 length is 15 residues. V was trimmed by 4 bases and J by 2 bases, leaving 13 bases between them. CDR3 coding DNA: TGTGCCAGCAGTTTTGTGCTAGCGATCACAGATACGCAGTATTTT. Protein sequence: CASSFVLAITDTQYF.

The V call is TRBV5-1, the J call TRBJ1-1, with D maybe TRBD1 (6 bases). Trimming removed 4 bases from V and 4 bases from J, with 14 bases in between. Germline V gene sequence: CDR1 SGHRS, CDR2 YFSETQ. This CDR3 is 14 amino acids long. CDR3 bases: TGCGCCAGCAGCCCCACCCTAGGGGGCACTGAAGCTTTCTTT. Protein: CASSPTLGGTEAFF.

The chain carries TRBV27 and TRBJ2-1; 8 bases fit TRBD1. CDR1 MNHEY and CDR2 SMNVEV come from the germline V gene (reference sequence). V dropped 4 bases and J dropped 9; count of bases not matched to a gene: 8. The CDR3 totals 14 residues. CDR3 nucleotides: TGTGCCAGCAGTTCCTTGACAGGGGTTCGTGAGCAGTTCTTC. Translated, it gives CASSSLTGVREQFF.

This chain uses TRBV28 with TRBJ1-6, with D unclear. V lost 3 bases and J 7 bases, leaving 7 bases between the germline ends. Germline V CDR1 and CDR2: MDHEN, SYDVKM. The CDR3 is 13 residues long. The CDR3 DNA follows: TGTGCCAGCAGTTTCGGAGGAAATTCACCCCTCCACTTT. Protein sequence: CASSFGGNSPLHF.

The V gene is TRBV27, the J gene TRBJ2-7; D remains unclear. Trimming pared 8 bases from V and 0 bases from J, leaving 14 bases between. This CDR3 comprises 14 residues. Germline loops: CDR1 MNHEY, CDR2 SMNVEV (reference sequence). The CDR3 nucleotides read TGTGCCAGCTCATACGAACCAGTCTCCTACGAGCAGTACTTC. This encodes CASSYEPVSYEQYF.

The genes are TRBV6-1 and TRBJ2-6; D remains ambiguous. V was clipped by 6 bases and J by 0 bases, with 9 bases between them. The CDR3 is 15 residues long. The germline CDR1 and CDR2 sequences are MNHNS and SASEGT. This CDR3 is CASRRQLSGANVLTF. In DNA, the CDR3 is TGTGCCAGCAGACGACAACTCTCTGGGGCCAACGTCCTGACTTTC.

The chain recombines TRBV29-1 with TRBJ2-7; TRBD1 agrees at 11 bases. V lost 3 bases to trimming and J lost 3 bases; unmatched junction nucleotides: 4. The germline V gene encodes CDR1 SQVTM and CDR2 ANQGSEA. This CDR3 region has 14 residues. The CDR3 protein is CSVESGTGGYEQYF. In DNA, the CDR3 is TGCAGCGTTGAGTCTGGGACAGGGGGCTACGAGCAGTACTTC.

This rearrangement joins TRBV5-1 to TRBJ1-1, with a tentative D call TRBD1 (5 bases). CDR3 length equals 15 residues. V gave up 0 bases and J gave up 5 bases, with 14 bases separating them. In germline, CDR1 is SGHRS, CDR2 YFSETQ. CDR3 DNA sequence: TGCGCCAGCAGCTTGGGACCCAGGGTAGGGACTGAAGCTTTCTTT. Its protein is CASSLGPRVGTEAFF.

Written as DNA, the CDR3 is TGCGCCAGCAGCCAAGGGTACAGGACAGGGGGCGGTCAGCCCCAGCATTTT. Translation: CASSQGYRTGGGQPQHF. The J gene is TRBJ1-5, the V gene TRBV4-1; 11 bases line up with TRBD1. J gave up 6 bases and V 1 base, and 8 bases lay outside the gene matches. Looked up from germline, CDR1 is MGHRA and CDR2 is YSYEKL. This CDR3 spans 17 amino acids.

The chain links TRBV2 to TRBJ1-1, with 8 bases matching TRBD1. The V segment lost 6 bases and the J segment 3 bases; nucleotides outside the gene matches: 6. Germline V gene data show CDR1 as SNHLY and CDR2 as FYNNEI. The CDR3 has 14 residues. The CDR3 DNA follows: TGTGCCAGCAGCTTCACAGGGGGTGACACTGAAGCTTTCTTT. This translates into CASSFTGGDTEAFF.